This T cell receptor (beta chain) was recorded in a study of technical replicates of blood from a handful of donors (dated by TCRdb to the late 2010s). This clone was picked up one time. The specificity of this receptor is unknown. No clone much larger than this one lies a single base away; base qualities are absent. From a lookup of the germline V gene, CDR1 and CDR2 are MGHRA and YSYEKL. CDR3 length: 15 amino acids, cysteine to phenylalanine. CDR3 DNA is the only sequence kept; it has 45 bases, read in frame from the first base. The junction carries 11 bases between V and J, which are trimmed by 1 base and 2 bases respectively. Libraries came from the immunoSEQ multiplex PCR assay. Sourced from immuneACCESS, this table was stored by TCRdb with only in-frame sequences that have V and J called. A share of the clones is absent; for the studies checked, an unresolved V gene accounts for under half, and the remainder has no known explanation. The sample table shows approximately 75,000 clones, and around 97% are seen once. The ten largest clones take up around 0.18% of the sample.

The V and J segments used are TRBV4-1 and TRBJ1-1; the best D guess is TRBD1, with 6 bases matching. Sequencing was carried out using T cells isolated from PBMCs. The receptor was isolated from a human donor in good health. The CDR3 sequence is CASSQARGANTEAFF. In nucleotide form, the sequence is TGCGCCAGCAGCCAAGCCCGGGGGGCCAACACTGAAGCTTTCTTT.